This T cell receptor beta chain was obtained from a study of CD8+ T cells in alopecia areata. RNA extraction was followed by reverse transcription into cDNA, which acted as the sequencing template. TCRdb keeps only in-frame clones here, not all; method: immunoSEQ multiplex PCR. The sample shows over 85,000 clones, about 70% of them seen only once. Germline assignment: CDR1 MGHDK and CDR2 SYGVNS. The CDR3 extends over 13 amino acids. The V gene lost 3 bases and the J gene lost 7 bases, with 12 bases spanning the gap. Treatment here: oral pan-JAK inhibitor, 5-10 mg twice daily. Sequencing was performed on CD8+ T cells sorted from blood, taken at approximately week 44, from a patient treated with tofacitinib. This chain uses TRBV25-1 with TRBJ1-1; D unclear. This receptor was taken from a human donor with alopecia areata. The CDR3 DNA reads TGTGCCAGCAGTGAGGGGAGTCAGCTTGAAGCTTTCTTT. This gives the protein CASSEGSQLEAFF.